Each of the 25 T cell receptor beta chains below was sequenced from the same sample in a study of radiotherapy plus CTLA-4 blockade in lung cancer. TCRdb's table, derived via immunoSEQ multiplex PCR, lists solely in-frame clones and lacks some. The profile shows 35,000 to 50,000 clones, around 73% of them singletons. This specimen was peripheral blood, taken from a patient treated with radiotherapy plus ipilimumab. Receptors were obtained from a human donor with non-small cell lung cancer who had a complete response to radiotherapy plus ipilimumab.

The CDR3 reads CASSLAGGGVADTQYF. CDR3 DNA: TGCGCCAGCAGCTTGGCTGGCGGGGGGGTCGCAGATACGCAGTATTTT. J is TRBJ2-3 and V is TRBV5-1; TRBD2 matches 9 bases. The V and J ends lost 0 bases and 4 bases, in that order; junction bases with no gene match: 6. In germline, CDR1 is SGHRS, CDR2 YFSETQ. CDR3 length equals 16 residues.

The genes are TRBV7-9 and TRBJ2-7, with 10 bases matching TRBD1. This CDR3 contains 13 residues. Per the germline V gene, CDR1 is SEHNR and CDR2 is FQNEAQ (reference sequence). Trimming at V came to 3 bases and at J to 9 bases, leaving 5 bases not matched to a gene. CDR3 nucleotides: TGTGCCAGCAGCTTGGGACAGGGGCAGACGCAGTACTTC. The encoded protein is CASSLGQGQTQYF.

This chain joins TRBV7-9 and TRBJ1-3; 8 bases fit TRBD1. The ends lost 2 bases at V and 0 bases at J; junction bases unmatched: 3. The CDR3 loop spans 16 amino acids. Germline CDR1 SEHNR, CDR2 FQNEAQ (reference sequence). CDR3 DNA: TGTGCCAGCAGCTTAACAGGGGGAATCTCTGGAAACACCATATATTTT. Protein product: CASSLTGGISGNTIYF.

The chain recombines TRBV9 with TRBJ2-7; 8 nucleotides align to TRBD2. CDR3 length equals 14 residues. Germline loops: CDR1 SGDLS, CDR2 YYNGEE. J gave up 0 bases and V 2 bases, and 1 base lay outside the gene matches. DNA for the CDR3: TGTGCCAGCAGCGTTAGCGGGGTCTCCTACGAGCAGTACTTC. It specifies CASSVSGVSYEQYF.

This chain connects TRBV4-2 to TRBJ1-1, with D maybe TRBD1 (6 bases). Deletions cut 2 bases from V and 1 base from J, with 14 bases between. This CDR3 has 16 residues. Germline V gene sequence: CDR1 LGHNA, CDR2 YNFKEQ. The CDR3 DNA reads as TGTGCCAGCAGCCAACATTGGACAGAAGAGAACACTGAAGCTTTCTTT. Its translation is CASSQHWTEENTEAFF.

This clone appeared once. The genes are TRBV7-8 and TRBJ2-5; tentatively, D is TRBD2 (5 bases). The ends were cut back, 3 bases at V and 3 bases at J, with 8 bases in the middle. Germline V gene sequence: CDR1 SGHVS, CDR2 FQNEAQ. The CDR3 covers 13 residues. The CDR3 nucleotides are TGTGCCAGCAGCTTGACCGGGGAAGAGACCCAGTACTTC. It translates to CASSLTGEETQYF.

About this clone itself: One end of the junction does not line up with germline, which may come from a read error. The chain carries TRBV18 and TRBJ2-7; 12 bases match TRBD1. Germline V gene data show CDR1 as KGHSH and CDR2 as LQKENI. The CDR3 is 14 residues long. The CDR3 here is CASAPGTGGDEQYF. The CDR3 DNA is TGTGCCAGCGCACCAGGGACAGGGGGCGACGAGCAGTACTTC.

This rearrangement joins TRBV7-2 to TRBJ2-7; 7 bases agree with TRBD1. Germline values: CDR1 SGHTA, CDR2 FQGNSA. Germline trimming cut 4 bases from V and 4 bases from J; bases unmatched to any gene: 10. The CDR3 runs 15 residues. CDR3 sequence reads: CASSSGTGATYEQYF. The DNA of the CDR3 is TGTGCCAGCAGCTCCGGAACAGGGGCTACGTACGAGCAGTACTTC.

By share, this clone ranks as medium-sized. Written as DNA, the CDR3 is TGTGCCAGCAGTGAGCGGGACGGAGCCTACGAGCAGTACTTC. Protein: CASSERDGAYEQYF. V usage is TRBV2 and J usage is TRBJ2-7, with a tentative D call TRBD2 (6 bases). CDR1 and CDR2 (germline): SNHLY, FYNNEI. This CDR3 contains 14 residues. V was cut by 3 bases and J by 2 bases, with 11 bases left in between.

This CDR3 reads CAISESPGGPKNEQFF. CDR3 sequence (DNA): TGTGCCATCAGTGAGTCGCCGGGAGGGCCTAAGAATGAGCAGTTCTTC. The chain is built from TRBV10-3 and TRBJ2-1; 8 bases map to TRBD2. Germline V lookup: CDR1 ENHRY, CDR2 SYGVKD. J was trimmed by 7 bases and V by 0 bases; bases with no gene match: 8. The CDR3 extends over 16 amino acids.

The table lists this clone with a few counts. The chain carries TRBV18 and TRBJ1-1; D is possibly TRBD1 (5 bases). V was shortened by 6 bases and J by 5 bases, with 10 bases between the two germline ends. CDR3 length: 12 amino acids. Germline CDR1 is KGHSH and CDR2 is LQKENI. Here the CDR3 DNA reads TGTGCCAGCTCCGTAAAGGGGACTGAAGCTTTCTTT. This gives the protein CASSVKGTEAFF.

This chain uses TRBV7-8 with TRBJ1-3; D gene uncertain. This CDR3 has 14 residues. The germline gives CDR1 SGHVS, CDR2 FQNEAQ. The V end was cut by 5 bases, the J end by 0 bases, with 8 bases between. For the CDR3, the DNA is TGTGCCAGCAGCCCCCAATCCTCTGGAAACACCATATATTTT. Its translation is CASSPQSSGNTIYF.

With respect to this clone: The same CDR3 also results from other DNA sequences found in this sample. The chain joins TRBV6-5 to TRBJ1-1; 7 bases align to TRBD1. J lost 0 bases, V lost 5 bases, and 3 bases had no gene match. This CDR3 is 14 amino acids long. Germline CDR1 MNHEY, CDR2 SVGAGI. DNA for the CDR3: TGTGCCAGCAGTGAAGACAGGGTGAACACTGAAGCTTTCTTT. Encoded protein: CASSEDRVNTEAFF.

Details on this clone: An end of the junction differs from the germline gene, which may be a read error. The CDR3 DNA reads as TGTGCCAGCAGTGAAATTATACGGGAAACTCTCACAGATATGCAGTATTTT. Its translation is CASSEIIRETLTDMQYF. This sequence joins TRBV2 and TRBJ2-3; a weak D match, TRBD2 (5 bases). The CDR3 has 17 amino acids. Germline assignment: CDR1 SNHLY and CDR2 FYNNEI.

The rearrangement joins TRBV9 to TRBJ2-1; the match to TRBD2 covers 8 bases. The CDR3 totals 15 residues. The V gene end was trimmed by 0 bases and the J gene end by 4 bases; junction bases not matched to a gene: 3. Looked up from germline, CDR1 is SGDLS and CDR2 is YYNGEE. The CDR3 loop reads CASSVGAGGYNEQFF. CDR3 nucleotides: TGTGCCAGCAGCGTAGGTGCGGGGGGTTACAATGAGCAGTTCTTC.

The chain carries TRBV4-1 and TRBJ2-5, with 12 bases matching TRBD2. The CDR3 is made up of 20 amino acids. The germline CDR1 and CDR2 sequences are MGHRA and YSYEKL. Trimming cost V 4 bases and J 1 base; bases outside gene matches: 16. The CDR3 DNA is TGCGCCAGCAGCCGATTACTAGCGGGAGGCGGGACCGTTGCCCAAGAGACCCAGTACTTC. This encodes CASSRLLAGGGTVAQETQYF.

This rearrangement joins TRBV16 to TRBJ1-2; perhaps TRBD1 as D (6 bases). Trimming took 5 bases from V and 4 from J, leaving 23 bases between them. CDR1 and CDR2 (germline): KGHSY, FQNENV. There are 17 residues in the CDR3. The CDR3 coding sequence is TGTGCCAGCAGCTCTCAATCAGGGGTAAGAGGTACCTATGGCTACACCTTC. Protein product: CASSSQSGVRGTYGYTF.

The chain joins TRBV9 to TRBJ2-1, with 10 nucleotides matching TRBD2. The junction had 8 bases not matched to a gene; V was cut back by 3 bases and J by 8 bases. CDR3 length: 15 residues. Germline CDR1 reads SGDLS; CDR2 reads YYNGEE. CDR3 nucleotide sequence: TGTGCCAGCAGCGAGGGGACTAGCGCCTGGGATGAGCAGTTCTTC. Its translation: CASSEGTSAWDEQFF.

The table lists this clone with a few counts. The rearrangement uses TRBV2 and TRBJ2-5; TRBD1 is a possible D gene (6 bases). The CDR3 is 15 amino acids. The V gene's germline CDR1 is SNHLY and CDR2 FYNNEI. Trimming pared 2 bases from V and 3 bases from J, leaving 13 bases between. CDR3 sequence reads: CASSEPGRGKETQYF. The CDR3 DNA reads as TGTGCCAGCAGTGAACCCGGTAGGGGGAAAGAGACCCAGTACTTC.

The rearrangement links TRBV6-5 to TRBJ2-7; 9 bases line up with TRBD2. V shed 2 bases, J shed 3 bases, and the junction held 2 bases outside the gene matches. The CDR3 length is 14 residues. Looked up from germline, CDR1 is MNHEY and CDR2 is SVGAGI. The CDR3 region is CASSYELAGYEQYF. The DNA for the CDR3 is TGTGCCAGCAGTTACGAACTAGCGGGCTACGAGCAGTACTTC.

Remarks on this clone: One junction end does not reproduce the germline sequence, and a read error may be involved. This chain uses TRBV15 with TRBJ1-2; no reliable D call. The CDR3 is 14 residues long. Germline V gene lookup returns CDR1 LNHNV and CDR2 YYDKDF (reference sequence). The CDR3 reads CATRRAPGVYGYTF. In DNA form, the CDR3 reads TGTGCCACCCGCAGAGCACCCGGAGTCTATGGCTACACCTTC.

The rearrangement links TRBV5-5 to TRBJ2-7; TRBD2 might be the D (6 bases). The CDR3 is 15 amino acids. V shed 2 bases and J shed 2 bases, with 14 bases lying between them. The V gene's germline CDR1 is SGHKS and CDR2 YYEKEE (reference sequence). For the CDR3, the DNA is TGTGCCAGCAGCTTCAGGGAGGCCATCCCCTACGAGCAGTACTTC. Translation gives CASSFREAIPYEQYF.

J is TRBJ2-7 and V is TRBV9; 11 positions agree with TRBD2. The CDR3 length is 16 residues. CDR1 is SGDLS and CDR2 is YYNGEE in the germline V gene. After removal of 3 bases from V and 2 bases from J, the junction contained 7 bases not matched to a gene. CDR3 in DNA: TGTGCCAGCAGCGCCCAACTAGCGGGGGACCCCTACGAGCAGTACTTC. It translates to CASSAQLAGDPYEQYF.

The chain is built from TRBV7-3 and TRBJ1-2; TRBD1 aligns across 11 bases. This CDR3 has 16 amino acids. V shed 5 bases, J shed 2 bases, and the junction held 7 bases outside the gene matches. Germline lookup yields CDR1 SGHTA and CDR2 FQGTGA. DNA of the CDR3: TGTGCCAGCAGCCTGGGGGGGACAGGGGGAAACTATGGCTACACCTTC. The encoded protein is CASSLGGTGGNYGYTF.

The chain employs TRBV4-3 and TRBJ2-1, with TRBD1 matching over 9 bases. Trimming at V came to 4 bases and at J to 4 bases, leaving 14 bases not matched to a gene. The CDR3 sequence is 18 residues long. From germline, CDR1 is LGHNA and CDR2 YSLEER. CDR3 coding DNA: TGCGCCAGCAGCCGGGCCCAAGCCGGGACAGGGCTGTACAATGAGCAGTTCTTC. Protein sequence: CASSRAQAGTGLYNEQFF.